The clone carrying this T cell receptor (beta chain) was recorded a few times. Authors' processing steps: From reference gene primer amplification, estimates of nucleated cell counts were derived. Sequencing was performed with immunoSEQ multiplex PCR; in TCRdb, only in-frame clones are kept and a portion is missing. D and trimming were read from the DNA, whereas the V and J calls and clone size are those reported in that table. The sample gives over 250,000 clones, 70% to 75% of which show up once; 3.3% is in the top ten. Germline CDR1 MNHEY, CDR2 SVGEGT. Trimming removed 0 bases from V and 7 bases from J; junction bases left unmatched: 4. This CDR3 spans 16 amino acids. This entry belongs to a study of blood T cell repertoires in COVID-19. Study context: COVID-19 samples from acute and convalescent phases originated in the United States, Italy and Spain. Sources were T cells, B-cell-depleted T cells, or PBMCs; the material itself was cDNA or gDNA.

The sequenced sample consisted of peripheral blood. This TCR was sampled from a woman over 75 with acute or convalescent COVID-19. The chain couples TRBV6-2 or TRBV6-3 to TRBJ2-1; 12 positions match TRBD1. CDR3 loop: CASSYSRDRGRNEQFF. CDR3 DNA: TGTGCCAGCAGTTACTCGAGGGACAGGGGGCGAAATGAGCAGTTCTTC.